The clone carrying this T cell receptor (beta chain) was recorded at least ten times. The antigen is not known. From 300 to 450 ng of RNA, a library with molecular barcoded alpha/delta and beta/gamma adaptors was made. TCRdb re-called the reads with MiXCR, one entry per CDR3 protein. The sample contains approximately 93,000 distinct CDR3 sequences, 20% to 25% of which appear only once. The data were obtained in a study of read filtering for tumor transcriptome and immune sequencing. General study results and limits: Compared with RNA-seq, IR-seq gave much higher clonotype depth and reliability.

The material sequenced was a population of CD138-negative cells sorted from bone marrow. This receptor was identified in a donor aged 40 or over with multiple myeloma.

This CDR3 is CASRKQGGYNEQFF. The CDR3 DNA sequence: TGTGCCAGCAGAAAACAGGGGGGTTACAATGAGCAGTTCTTC. The chain has TRBV6-6 and TRBJ2-1, with 8 bases that match TRBD1. Looked up from germline, CDR1 is MNHNY and CDR2 is SVGAGI (reference sequence). Trimming at V came to 6 bases and at J to 4 bases, leaving 5 bases not matched to a gene. This CDR3 is built from 14 residues.